This T cell receptor beta chain was recorded in a study of blood T cell repertoires in COVID-19. The authors' processing: Estimates of nucleated cell counts were drawn from the amplification of reference gene primers. Using immunoSEQ multiplex PCR, the repertoire was profiled, and TCRdb retains in-frame clones only, with some absent. V and J calls and clone size are those listed in that table; D and trimming were worked out from the DNA. The sample records 200,000 to 250,000 clones, almost 85% being singletons. The source is a woman between 65 and 79 years old with COVID-19, enrolled during active disease. What was sequenced was peripheral blood.

The chain's CDR3 is CASSLSPVGTEAFF. For the CDR3, the DNA is TGTGCCAGCAGCCTGAGTCCGGTCGGCACTGAAGCTTTCTTT. V gene TRBV6-2 or TRBV6-3 combines with J gene TRBJ1-1, with D unresolved. Between the trimmed V and J ends, which lost 6 bases and 4 bases, there was a span of 15 bases. The CDR3 consists of 14 residues. Per germline, CDR1 MNHEY and CDR2 SVGEGT.